This T cell receptor (beta chain) was documented in a study of CD8 T cells in ankylosing spondylitis. The study's findings and limits: In ankylosing spondylitis patients, matched synovial fluid reportedly showed significant enrichment of disease-linked clones.

Trimming shortened V by 2 bases and J by 2 bases, and 25 bases separated the two germline ends. CDR1 MNHEY and CDR2 SVGEGT come from the germline V gene. This CDR3 is built from 19 residues. For this clonotype: Its specificity is unknown.

Making use of molecular barcodes, quantitative 5'-RACE generated TCR beta libraries. TCRdb reprocessed the 5' RACE reads via MiXCR and lists one record per CDR3 protein. The table lists about 150,000 distinct CDR3 sequences, approximately 44% of them singletons, with roughly 15% in the top ten. The chain uses TRBV6-2 or TRBV6-3 and TRBJ2-7; D uncertain. The receptor was derived from a male donor with ankylosing spondylitis. Sequences were obtained from synovial fluid, either unsorted or a sorted T cell fraction (not recorded which). The CDR3, as DNA: TGTGCCAGCAGTTACAACAACATCATACCCCAATCCGACCCCTACGAGCAGTACTTC. Translated, it gives CASSYNNIIPQSDPYEQYF.